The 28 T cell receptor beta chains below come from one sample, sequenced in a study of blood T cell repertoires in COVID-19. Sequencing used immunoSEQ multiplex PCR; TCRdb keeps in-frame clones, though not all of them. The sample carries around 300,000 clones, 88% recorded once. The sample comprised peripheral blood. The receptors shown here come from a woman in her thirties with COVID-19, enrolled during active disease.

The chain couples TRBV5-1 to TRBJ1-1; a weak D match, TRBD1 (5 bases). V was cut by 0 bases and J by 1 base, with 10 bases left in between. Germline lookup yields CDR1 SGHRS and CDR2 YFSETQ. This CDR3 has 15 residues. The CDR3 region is CASSLATTANTEAFF. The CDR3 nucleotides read TGCGCCAGCAGCTTGGCCACGACAGCGAACACTGAAGCTTTCTTT.

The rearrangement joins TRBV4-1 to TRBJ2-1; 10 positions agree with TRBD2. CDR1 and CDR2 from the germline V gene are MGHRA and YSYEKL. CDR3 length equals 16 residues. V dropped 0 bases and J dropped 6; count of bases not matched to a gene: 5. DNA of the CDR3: TGCGCCAGCAGCCAAGATAGGACTAGCGGCATCAATGAGCAGTTCTTC. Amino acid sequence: CASSQDRTSGINEQFF.

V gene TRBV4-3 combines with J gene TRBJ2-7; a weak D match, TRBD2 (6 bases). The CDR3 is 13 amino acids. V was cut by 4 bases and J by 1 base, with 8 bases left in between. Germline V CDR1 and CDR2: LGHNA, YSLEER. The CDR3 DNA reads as TGCGCCAGCAGCCGGACTATATCCTACGAGCAGTACTTC. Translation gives CASSRTISYEQYF.

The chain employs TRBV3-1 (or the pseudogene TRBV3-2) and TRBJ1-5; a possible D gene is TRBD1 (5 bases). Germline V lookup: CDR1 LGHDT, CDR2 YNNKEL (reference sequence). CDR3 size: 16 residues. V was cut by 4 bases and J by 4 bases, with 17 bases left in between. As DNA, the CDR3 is TGTGCCAGCAGCCCCTCCGGGACTTCGGGTAATCAGCCCCAGCATTTT. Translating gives CASSPSGTSGNQPQHF.

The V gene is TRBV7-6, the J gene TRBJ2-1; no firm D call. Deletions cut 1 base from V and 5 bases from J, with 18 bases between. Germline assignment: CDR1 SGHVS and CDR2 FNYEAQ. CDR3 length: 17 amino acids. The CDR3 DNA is TGTGCCAGCAGCTTAGGGTCGGCCAGGCCCTCAAACAATGAGCAGTTCTTC. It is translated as CASSLGSARPSNNEQFF. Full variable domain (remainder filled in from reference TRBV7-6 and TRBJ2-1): GAGVSQSPRYKVTKRGQDVALRCDPISGHVSLYWYRQALGQGPEFLTYFNYEAQQDKSGLPNDRFSAERPEGSISTLTIQRTEQRDSAMYRCASSLGSARPSNNEQFFGPGTRLTVL.

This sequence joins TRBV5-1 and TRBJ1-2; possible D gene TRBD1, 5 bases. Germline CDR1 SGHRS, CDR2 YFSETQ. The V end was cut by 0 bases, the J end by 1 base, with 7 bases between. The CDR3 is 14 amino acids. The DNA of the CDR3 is TGCGCCAGCAGCTTGGCAGGGTTTAACTATGGCTACACCTTC. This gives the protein CASSLAGFNYGYTF.

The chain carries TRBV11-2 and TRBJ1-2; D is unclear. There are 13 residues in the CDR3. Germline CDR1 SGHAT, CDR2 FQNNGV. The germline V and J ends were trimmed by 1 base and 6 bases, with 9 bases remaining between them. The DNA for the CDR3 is TGTGCCAGCAGCTTAGTGCGGGTCGATGGCTACACCTTC. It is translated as CASSLVRVDGYTF.

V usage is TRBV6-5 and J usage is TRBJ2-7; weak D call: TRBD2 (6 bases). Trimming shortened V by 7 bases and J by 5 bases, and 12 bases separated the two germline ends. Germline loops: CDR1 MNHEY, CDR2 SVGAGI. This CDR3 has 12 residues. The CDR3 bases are TGTGCCAGCAAGACGGGGGTGAACGAGCAGTACTTC. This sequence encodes CASKTGVNEQYF.

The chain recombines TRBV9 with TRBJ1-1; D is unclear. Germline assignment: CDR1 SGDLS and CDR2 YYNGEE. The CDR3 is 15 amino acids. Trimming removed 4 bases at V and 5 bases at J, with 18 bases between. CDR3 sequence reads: CASSSSSGKRTEAFF. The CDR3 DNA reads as TGTGCCAGCAGCTCTTCATCCGGGAAGAGGACTGAAGCTTTCTTT.

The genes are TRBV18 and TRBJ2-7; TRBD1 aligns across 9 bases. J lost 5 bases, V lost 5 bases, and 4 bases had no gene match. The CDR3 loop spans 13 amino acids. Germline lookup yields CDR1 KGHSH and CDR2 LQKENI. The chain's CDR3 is CASSDGQGNEQYF. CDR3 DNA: TGTGCCAGCTCAGACGGACAGGGGAACGAGCAGTACTTC.

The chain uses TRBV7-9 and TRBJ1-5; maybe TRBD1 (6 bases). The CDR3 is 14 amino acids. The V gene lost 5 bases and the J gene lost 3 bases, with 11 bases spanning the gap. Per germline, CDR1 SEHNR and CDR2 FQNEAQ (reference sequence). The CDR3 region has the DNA TGTGCCAGCAGCAAGGGGGGGGCCAATCAGCCCCAGCATTTT. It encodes CASSKGGANQPQHF. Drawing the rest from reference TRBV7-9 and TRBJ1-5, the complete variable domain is DTGVSQNPRHKITKRGQNVTFRCDPISEHNRLYWYRQTLGQGPEFLTYFQNEAQLEKSRLLSDRFSAERPKGSFSTLEIQRTEQGDSAMYLCASSKGGANQPQHFGDGTRLSIL.

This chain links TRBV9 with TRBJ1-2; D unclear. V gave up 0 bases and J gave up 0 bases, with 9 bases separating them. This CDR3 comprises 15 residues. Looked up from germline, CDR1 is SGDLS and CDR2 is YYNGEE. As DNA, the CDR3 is TGTGCCAGCAGCGTAGGGGCCCAAACTAACTATGGCTACACCTTC. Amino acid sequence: CASSVGAQTNYGYTF.

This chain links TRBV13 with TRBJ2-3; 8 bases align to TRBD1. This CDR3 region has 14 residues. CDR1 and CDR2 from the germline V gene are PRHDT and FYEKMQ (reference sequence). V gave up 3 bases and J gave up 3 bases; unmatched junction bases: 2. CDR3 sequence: CASSFYRGTDTQYF. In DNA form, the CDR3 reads TGTGCCAGCAGCTTCTACAGGGGGACAGATACGCAGTATTTT.

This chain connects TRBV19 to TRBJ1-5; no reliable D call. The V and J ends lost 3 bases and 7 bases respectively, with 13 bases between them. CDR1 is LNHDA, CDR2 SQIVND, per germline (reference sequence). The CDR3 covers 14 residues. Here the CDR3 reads CASSMGSGWQPQHF. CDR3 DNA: TGTGCCAGTAGTATGGGCAGTGGTTGGCAGCCCCAGCATTTT.

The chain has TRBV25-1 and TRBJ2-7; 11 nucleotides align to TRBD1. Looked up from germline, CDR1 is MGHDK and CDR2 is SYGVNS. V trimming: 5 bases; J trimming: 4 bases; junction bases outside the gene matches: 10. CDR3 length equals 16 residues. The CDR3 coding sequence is TGTGCCAGCAGTCCTCTCCGGACAGGGGGCATGTACGAGCAGTACTTC. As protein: CASSPLRTGGMYEQYF.

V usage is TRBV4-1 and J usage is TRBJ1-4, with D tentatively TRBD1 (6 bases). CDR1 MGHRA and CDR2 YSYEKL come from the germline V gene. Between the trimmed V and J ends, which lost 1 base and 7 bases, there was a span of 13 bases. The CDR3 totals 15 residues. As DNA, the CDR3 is TGCGCCAGCAGCCAAGTTCAGGGGATTAGTGAAAAACTGTTTTTT. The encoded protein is CASSQVQGISEKLFF.

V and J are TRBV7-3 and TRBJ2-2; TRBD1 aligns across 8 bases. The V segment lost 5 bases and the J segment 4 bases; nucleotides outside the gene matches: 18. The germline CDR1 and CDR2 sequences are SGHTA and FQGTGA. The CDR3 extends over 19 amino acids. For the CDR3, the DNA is TGTGCCAGCAGCCCCCGAAAGCGGACCGCAGGGGGCGCCACCGGGGAGCTGTTTTTT. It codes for CASSPRKRTAGGATGELFF.

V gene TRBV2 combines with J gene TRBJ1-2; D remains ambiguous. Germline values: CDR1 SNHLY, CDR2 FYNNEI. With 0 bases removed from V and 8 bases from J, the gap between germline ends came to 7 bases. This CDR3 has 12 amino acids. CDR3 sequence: CASSEALLGYTF. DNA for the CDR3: TGTGCCAGCAGTGAAGCTTTGTTAGGCTACACCTTC.

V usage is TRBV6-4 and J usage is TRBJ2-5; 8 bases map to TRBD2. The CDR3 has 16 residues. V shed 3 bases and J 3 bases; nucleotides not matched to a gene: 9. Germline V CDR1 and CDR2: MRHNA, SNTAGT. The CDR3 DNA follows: TGTGCCAGCAGTGAGTTGGCGGGGGGAAGTGAAGAGACCCAGTACTTC. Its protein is CASSELAGGSEETQYF.

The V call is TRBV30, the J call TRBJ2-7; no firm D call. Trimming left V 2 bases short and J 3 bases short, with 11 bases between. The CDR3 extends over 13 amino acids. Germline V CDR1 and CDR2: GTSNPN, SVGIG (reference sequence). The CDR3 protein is CAWSKQSLYEQYF. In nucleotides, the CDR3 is TGTGCCTGGAGTAAACAGAGTCTCTACGAGCAGTACTTC.

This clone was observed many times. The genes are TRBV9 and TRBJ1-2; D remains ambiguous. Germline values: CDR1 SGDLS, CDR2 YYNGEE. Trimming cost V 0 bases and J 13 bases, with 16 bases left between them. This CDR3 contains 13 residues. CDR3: CASSVDVRGNCTF. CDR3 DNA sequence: TGTGCCAGCAGCGTAGACGTGAGAGGAAACTGCACCTTC. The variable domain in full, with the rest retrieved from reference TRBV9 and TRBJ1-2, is DSGVTQTPKHLITATGQRVTLRCSPRSGDLSVYWYQQSLDQGLQFLIQYYNGEERAKGNILERFSAQQFPDLHSELNLSSLELGDSALYFCASSVDVRGNCTFGSGTRLTVV.

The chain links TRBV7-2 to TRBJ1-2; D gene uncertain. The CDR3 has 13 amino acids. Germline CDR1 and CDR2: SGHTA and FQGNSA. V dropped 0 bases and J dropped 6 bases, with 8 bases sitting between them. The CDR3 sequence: CASSLAGPNGYTF. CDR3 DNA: TGTGCCAGCAGCTTAGCGGGCCCCAATGGCTACACCTTC.

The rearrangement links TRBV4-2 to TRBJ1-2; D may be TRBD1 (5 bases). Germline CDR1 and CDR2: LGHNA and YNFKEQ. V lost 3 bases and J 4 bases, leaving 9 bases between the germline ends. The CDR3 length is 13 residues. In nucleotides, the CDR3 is TGTGCCAGCAGCCAGACAGTCCCCTATGGCTACACCTTC. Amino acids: CASSQTVPYGYTF.

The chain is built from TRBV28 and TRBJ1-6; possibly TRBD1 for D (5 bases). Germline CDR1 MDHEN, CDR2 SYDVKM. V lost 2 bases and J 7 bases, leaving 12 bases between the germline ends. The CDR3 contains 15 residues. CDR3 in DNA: TGTGCCAGCAGTTTAAATGTCAGGGTAAATTCACCCCTCCACTTT. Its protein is CASSLNVRVNSPLHF.

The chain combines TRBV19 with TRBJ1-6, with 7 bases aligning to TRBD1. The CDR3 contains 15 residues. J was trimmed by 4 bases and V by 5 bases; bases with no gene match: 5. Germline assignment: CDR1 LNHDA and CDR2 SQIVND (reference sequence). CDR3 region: CASSWGQPYNSPLHF. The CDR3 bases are TGTGCCAGTAGTTGGGGACAGCCGTATAATTCACCCCTCCACTTT.

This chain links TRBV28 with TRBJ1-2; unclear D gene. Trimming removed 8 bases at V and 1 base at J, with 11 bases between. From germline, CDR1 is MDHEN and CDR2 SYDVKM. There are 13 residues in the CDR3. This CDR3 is CASASDFNYGYTF. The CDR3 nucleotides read TGTGCCAGCGCCAGCGACTTTAACTATGGCTACACCTTC.

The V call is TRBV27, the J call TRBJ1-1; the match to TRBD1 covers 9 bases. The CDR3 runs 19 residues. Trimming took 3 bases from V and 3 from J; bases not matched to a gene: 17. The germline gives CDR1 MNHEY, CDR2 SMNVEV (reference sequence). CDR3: CASSFIGPGTGIEDTEAFF. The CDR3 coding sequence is TGTGCCAGCAGTTTTATAGGGCCCGGGACAGGGATTGAGGACACTGAAGCTTTCTTT.

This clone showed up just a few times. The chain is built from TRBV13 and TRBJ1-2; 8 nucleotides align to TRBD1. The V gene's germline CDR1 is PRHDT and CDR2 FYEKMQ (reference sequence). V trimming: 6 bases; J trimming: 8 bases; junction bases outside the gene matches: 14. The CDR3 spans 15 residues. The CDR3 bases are TGTGCCAGCAGGCTGCGAGGGACAGGAGGAGAGGGCTACACCTTC. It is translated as CASRLRGTGGEGYTF.